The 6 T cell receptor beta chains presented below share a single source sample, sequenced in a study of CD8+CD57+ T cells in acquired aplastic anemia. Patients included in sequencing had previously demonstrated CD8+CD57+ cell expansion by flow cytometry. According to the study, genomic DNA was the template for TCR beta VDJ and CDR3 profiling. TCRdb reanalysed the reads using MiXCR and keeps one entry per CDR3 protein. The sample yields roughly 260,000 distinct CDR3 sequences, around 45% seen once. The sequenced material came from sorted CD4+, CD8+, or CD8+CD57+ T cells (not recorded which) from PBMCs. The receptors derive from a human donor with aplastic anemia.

CDR3 amino acids: CASRGNLQGAGNQPQHF. The CDR3 DNA follows: TGTGCCAGCAGGGGGAACTTACAGGGGGCGGGCAATCAGCCCCAGCATTTT. The chain carries TRBV2 and TRBJ1-5; 9 bases are a match to TRBD1. CDR3 length: 17 residues. Germline CDR1 and CDR2: SNHLY and FYNNEI. Trimming took 6 bases from V and 2 from J; bases not matched to a gene: 11.

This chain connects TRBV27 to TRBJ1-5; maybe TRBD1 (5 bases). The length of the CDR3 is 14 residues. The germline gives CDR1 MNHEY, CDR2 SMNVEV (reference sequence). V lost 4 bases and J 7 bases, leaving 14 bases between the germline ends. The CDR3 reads CASSSGRVWQPQHF. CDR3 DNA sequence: TGTGCCAGCAGTTCAGGCAGGGTGTGGCAGCCCCAGCATTTT.

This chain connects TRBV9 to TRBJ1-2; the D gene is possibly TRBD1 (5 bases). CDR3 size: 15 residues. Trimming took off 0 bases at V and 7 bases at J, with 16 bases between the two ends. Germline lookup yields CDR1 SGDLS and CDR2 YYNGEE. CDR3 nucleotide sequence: TGTGCCAGCAGCGTAGTCGTCGGCAGGGTGGCTGGCTACACCTTC. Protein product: CASSVVVGRVAGYTF.

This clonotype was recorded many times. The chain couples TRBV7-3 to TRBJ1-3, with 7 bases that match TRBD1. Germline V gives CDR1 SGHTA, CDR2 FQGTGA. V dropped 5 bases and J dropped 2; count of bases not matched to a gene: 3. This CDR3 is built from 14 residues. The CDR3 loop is CASSPGGTGNTIYF. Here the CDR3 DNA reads TGTGCCAGCAGCCCAGGGGGTACTGGAAACACCATATATTTT.

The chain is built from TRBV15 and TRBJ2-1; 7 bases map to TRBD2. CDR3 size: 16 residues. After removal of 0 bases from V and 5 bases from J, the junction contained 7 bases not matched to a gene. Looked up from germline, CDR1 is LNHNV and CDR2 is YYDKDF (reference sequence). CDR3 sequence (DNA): TGTGCCACCAGCAGAGATATGGGGGGGAGGCACAATGAGCAGTTCTTC. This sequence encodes CATSRDMGGRHNEQFF.

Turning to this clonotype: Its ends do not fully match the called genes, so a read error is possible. CDR3 residues: CASSRREATEALF. The CDR3 region has the DNA TGTGCCAGCAGCCGCAGGGAAGCCACTGAAGCTCTCTTT. The chain carries TRBV6-5 and TRBJ1-1; perhaps TRBD1 as D (5 bases). Per germline, CDR1 MNHEY and CDR2 SVGAGI. The CDR3 covers 13 residues.